These 13 T cell receptor beta chains were sequenced from one sample in a study of T cells in Graves' hyperthyroidism and ophthalmopathy (dated by TCRdb to about 2019). Preparation of the library involved multiplex PCR. The data were produced on an Illumina HiSeq 2000. The TCR beta CDR3 regions were amplified from RNA transcripts. The first round of RT-PCR for the TCR CDR3 was performed with the HTBI primer set and the Qiagen OneStep RT-PCR kit. The raw public reads went through TCRdb reprocessing: fastp at Q25, MiXCR clone calling, in-frame beta chains kept. When rows share a CDR3 protein, they turn into one entry using the most common DNA and genes. The sample table holds about 570,000 distinct CDR3 sequences, of which 12% to 15% were seen once. Approximately 14% of the sample is taken by the ten largest. What was sequenced was blood. The receptors were gathered from a woman in her thirties or forties with Graves' hyperthyroidism.

This clonotype showed up just a few times. V and J are TRBV5-4 and TRBJ2-3; D is perhaps TRBD2 (6 bases). The germline V gene encodes CDR1 SGHNT and CDR2 YYREEE (reference sequence). The CDR3 is 13 residues long. The V end was cut by 2 bases, the J end by 7 bases, with 11 bases between. The CDR3 region has the DNA TGTGCCAGCAGCTTCGGGAGTGGAAATACGCAGTATTTT. It yields the protein CASSFGSGNTQYF.

The sample holds many counts of this clonotype. CDR3 sequence: CASSFFTSGSSYEQYF. CDR3 sequence (DNA): TGTGCCAGCAGTTTCTTCACTAGCGGGAGTTCCTACGAGCAGTACTTC. The chain uses TRBV27 and TRBJ2-7, with 11 bases matching TRBD2. Germline V gene data show CDR1 as MNHEY and CDR2 as SMNVEV (reference sequence). V lost 3 bases, J lost 1 base, and 5 bases stayed unmatched. This CDR3 contains 16 residues.

The chain carries TRBV6-2 or TRBV6-3 and TRBJ1-2; no definite D call. CDR1 and CDR2 (germline): MNHEY, SVGEGT. The CDR3 extends over 13 amino acids. Trimming cost V 6 bases and J 5 bases, with 13 bases left between them. DNA for the CDR3: TGTGCCAGCAGCTCCCCCCCCGGATATGGCTACACCTTC. The encoded protein is CASSSPPGYGYTF.

There are many counts of this clonotype. The chain joins TRBV18 to TRBJ2-2; D might be TRBD2 (5 bases). Trimming stripped 1 base from V and 3 bases from J, with 9 bases between. CDR3 size: 15 residues. The V gene's germline CDR1 is KGHSH and CDR2 LQKENI. CDR3 nucleotide sequence: TGTGCCAGCTCACCACTGTGGGAGCACACCGGGGAGCTGTTTTTT. Its translation is CASSPLWEHTGELFF.

This clonotype was found many times. The chain uses TRBV28 and TRBJ2-7; D remains ambiguous. V was cut by 3 bases and J by 2 bases, with 14 bases left in between. The germline V gene has CDR1 MDHEN and CDR2 SYDVKM. This CDR3 contains 15 residues. CDR3 residues: CASSFSGLKTYEQYF. The CDR3 DNA reads TGTGCCAGCAGTTTCTCCGGGCTGAAGACCTACGAGCAGTACTTC.

The genes are TRBV12-3 or TRBV12-4 and TRBJ1-6, with a tentative D call TRBD1 (6 bases). Trimming removed 7 bases from V and 7 bases from J, with 11 bases in between. The CDR3 consists of 13 residues. The CDR3 bases are TGTGCCAGCACCCGAGGGGGGAATTCACCCCTCCACTTT. Translating gives CASTRGGNSPLHF.

This clonotype was observed a handful of times. The CDR3 reads CASGTALRTQYF. CDR3 bases: TGTGCCAGCGGGACCGCTCTTAGGACCCAGTACTTC. The rearrangement uses TRBV12-3 or TRBV12-4 and TRBJ2-5; possibly TRBD1 or TRBD2 for D (5 bases each). V was cut by 8 bases and J by 7 bases, with 14 bases left in between. This CDR3 has 12 amino acids.

This chain uses TRBV5-1 with TRBJ2-6, with a tentative D call TRBD1 (6 bases). This CDR3 spans 16 amino acids. Germline V CDR1 and CDR2: SGHRS, YFSETQ. V lost 4 bases to trimming and J lost 0 bases, with 11 bases between them. CDR3 sequence: CASSNRQASGANVLTF. In DNA form, the CDR3 reads TGCGCCAGCAGCAATCGACAGGCCTCTGGGGCCAACGTCCTGACTTTC.

This clonotype was recorded many times. The chain's CDR3 is CSAPLEVSYEQYF. CDR3 sequence (DNA): TGCAGTGCACCTCTAGAGGTGTCCTACGAGCAGTACTTC. The V gene is TRBV20-1, the J gene TRBJ2-7; D is ambiguous. Between the trimmed V and J ends, which lost 6 bases and 1 base, there was a span of 13 bases. The CDR3 contains 13 residues. Germline V gene data show CDR1 as DFQATT and CDR2 as SNEGSKA (reference sequence).

Note on this clonotype: A much larger clonotype is one base distant, so this may be a read error. The chain joins TRBV30 to TRBJ2-1, with TRBD2 identical over 15 bases. The CDR3 contains 15 residues. Trimming at V came to 5 bases and at J to 6 bases, leaving 5 bases not matched to a gene. The germline CDR1 and CDR2 sequences are GTSNPN and SVGIG (reference sequence). CDR3 amino acids: CAWETGLAGGNEQFF. The CDR3 region has the DNA TGTGCCTGGGAAACGGGACTAGCGGGAGGCAATGAGCAGTTCTTC.

This clonotype was found many times. The J gene is TRBJ2-7, the V gene TRBV28, with 7 bases identical to TRBD1. The CDR3 runs to 16 residues. After removal of 3 bases from V and 2 bases from J, the junction contained 10 bases not matched to a gene. Germline V gives CDR1 MDHEN, CDR2 SYDVKM. The CDR3 coding sequence is TGTGCCAGCAGTTTGGGACCCGACAGGGCCACCTACGAGCAGTACTTC. This gives the protein CASSLGPDRATYEQYF.

The chain has TRBV20-1 and TRBJ1-4; a possible D gene is TRBD1 (6 bases). This CDR3 is 15 amino acids long. The V end lost 0 bases, the J end lost 6 bases, and 14 bases lay between the germline ends. Germline assignment: CDR1 DFQATT and CDR2 SNEGSKA (reference sequence). The DNA for the CDR3 is TGCAGTGCTAGAGATCAGGGGAATTTCGATGAAAAACTGTTTTTT. Translating it yields CSARDQGNFDEKLFF.

This clonotype came up many times. The chain has TRBV20-1 and TRBJ1-1; maybe TRBD1 (5 bases). The germline V and J ends were trimmed by 3 bases and 6 bases, with 17 bases remaining between them. Germline-derived CDR1 and CDR2 are DFQATT and SNEGSKA (reference sequence). The CDR3 covers 14 residues. CDR3 region: CSASTVGRRSEAFF. The DNA for the CDR3 is TGCAGTGCTAGTACTGTGGGGCGTAGATCTGAAGCTTTCTTT.